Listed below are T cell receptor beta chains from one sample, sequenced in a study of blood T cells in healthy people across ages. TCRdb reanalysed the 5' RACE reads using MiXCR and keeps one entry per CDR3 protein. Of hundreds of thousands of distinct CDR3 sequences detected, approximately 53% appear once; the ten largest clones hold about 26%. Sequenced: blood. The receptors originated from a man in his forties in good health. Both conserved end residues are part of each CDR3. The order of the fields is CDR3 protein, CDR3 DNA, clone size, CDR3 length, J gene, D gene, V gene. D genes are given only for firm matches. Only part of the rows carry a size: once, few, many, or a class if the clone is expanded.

CDR3aa: CSARSLAGVRRDEQYF
CDR3nt: TGCAGTGCCAGATCACTAGCGGGAGTTCGGAGGGACGAGCAGTACTTC
abundance: NA
len: 16
j_gene: TRBJ2-7
d_gene: TRBD2
v_gene: TRBV20-1

CDR3aa: CASSFFDTDTQYF
CDR3nt: TGTGCCAGCAGTTTTTTTGACACAGATACGCAGTATTTT
abundance: NA
len: 13
j_gene: TRBJ2-3
d_gene: NA
v_gene: TRBV27

CDR3aa: CTSSLPPRQTAGETQYF
CDR3nt: TGTACCAGCAGCTTACCTCCTCGACAGACCGCGGGGGAGACCCAGTACTTC
abundance: NA
len: 17
j_gene: TRBJ2-5
d_gene: NA
v_gene: TRBV7-8

CDR3aa: CASSYHEVGTSGFPSYNEQYF
CDR3nt: TGTGCCAGCAGTTACCACGAGGTGGGGACTAGCGGGTTCCCCTCCTACAATGAGCAGTACTTC
abundance: NA
len: 21
j_gene: TRBJ2-7
d_gene: TRBD2
v_gene: TRBV6-5

CDR3aa: CATSDPAAVGYTF
CDR3nt: TGTGCCACCAGTGACCCTGCGGCTGTAGGCTACACCTTC
abundance: NA
len: 13
j_gene: TRBJ1-2
d_gene: NA
v_gene: TRBV24-1

CDR3aa: CSVDQGVNTEAFF
CDR3nt: TGCAGCGTTGACCAGGGGGTGAACACTGAAGCTTTCTTT
abundance: NA
len: 13
j_gene: TRBJ1-1
d_gene: TRBD1
v_gene: TRBV29-1

CDR3aa: CASSEKGVVYTGELFF
CDR3nt: TGTGCCAGCAGTGAAAAGGGTGTTGTGTACACCGGGGAGCTGTTTTTT
abundance: few
len: 16
j_gene: TRBJ2-2
d_gene: NA
v_gene: TRBV25-1

CDR3aa: CASSLDGYGGELFF
CDR3nt: TGCGCCAGCAGCTTGGATGGGTATGGCGGGGAGCTGTTTTTT
abundance: NA
len: 14
j_gene: TRBJ2-2
d_gene: NA
v_gene: TRBV5-1

CDR3aa: CASSRLAGGNGELFF
CDR3nt: TGTGCCAGCAGCCGACTAGCGGGAGGGAACGGGGAGCTGTTTTTT
abundance: NA
len: 15
j_gene: TRBJ2-2
d_gene: TRBD2
v_gene: TRBV7-2

CDR3aa: CASSSSGTGLYGYTF
CDR3nt: TGTGCCAGTAGTAGCTCCGGGACAGGCCTATATGGCTACACCTTC
abundance: NA
len: 15
j_gene: TRBJ1-2
d_gene: TRBD1
v_gene: TRBV19

CDR3aa: CASSPGSYGREYTDTQYF
CDR3nt: TGTGCCAGCAGCCCCGGCAGTTATGGGCGGGAATACACAGATACGCAGTATTTT
abundance: NA
len: 18
j_gene: TRBJ2-3
d_gene: NA
v_gene: TRBV7-8

CDR3aa: CSVEGWRERFYEQFF
CDR3nt: TGCAGCGTTGAGGGCTGGCGGGAGAGGTTTTATGAGCAGTTCTTC
abundance: few
len: 15
j_gene: TRBJ2-1
d_gene: TRBD2
v_gene: TRBV29-1

CDR3aa: CASNPGPSLAQYF
CDR3nt: TGTGCCAGCAATCCGGGACCGTCCCTCGCGCAGTACTTC
abundance: NA
len: 13
j_gene: TRBJ2-7
d_gene: NA
v_gene: TRBV28